Listed here are 13 T cell receptor beta chains from one sample, sequenced in a study of cytomegalovirus exposure and HLA in healthy donors. The PCR contained 60 Vbeta and 13 Jbeta primers. The table came from immunoSEQ multiplex PCR; TCRdb's copy has only in-frame clones and leaves some out. In the table there are under 250,000 clones, approximately 78% of which are singletons. Sequencing was performed on PBMCs. The receptor set was obtained from a male donor in good health and CMV-seronegative.

The rearrangement uses TRBV29-1 and TRBJ1-4; no firm D call. CDR3 length: 14 amino acids. Germline V gene lookup returns CDR1 SQVTM and CDR2 ANQGSEA. V lost 3 bases, J lost 4 bases, and 12 bases lay in between. The CDR3 protein is CSVDMRMGNEKLFF. DNA for the CDR3: TGCAGCGTTGATATGCGGATGGGTAATGAAAAACTGTTTTTT.

The chain joins TRBV28 to TRBJ2-7, with 10 positions matching TRBD1. The CDR3 runs to 15 residues. Germline V gene sequence: CDR1 MDHEN, CDR2 SYDVKM. V gave up 4 bases and J gave up 2 bases; unmatched junction bases: 5. For the CDR3, the DNA is TGTGCCAGCAGTTCGACAGGGGGCGCGACCTACGAGCAGTACTTC. This sequence encodes CASSSTGGATYEQYF. The variable domain in full, completed from reference TRBV28 and TRBJ2-7, reads DVKVTQSSRYLVKRTGEKVFLECVQDMDHENMFWYRQDPGLGLRLIYFSYDVKMKEKGDIPEGYSVSREKKERFSLILESASTNQTSMYLCASSSTGGATYEQYFGPGTRLTVT.

V and J are TRBV9 and TRBJ1-2; D is uncertain. The CDR3 spans 12 residues. Trimming shortened V by 3 bases and J by 5 bases, and 8 bases separated the two germline ends. Germline assignment: CDR1 SGDLS and CDR2 YYNGEE. As DNA, the CDR3 is TGTGCCAGCAGCGCCCCCTTTTATGGCTACACCTTC. It specifies CASSAPFYGYTF.

The chain couples TRBV9 to TRBJ2-2, with 9 bases fitting TRBD1. The CDR3 covers 17 residues. V lost 0 bases, J lost 5 bases, and 8 bases stayed unmatched. The V gene's germline CDR1 is SGDLS and CDR2 YYNGEE. The CDR3 sequence is CASSVAVGQGRTGELFF. CDR3 nucleotides: TGTGCCAGCAGCGTAGCTGTGGGACAGGGAAGGACCGGGGAGCTGTTTTTT.

V and J are TRBV19 and TRBJ2-1, with TRBD2 identical over 12 bases. The CDR3 extends over 13 amino acids. Unmatched junction bases numbered 2, after V lost 9 bases and J lost 5 bases. Germline loops: CDR1 LNHDA, CDR2 SQIVND (reference sequence). The CDR3 region is CASRTSGDNEQFF. DNA of the CDR3: TGTGCCAGCCGGACTAGCGGGGACAATGAGCAGTTCTTC.

This clone appeared a single time. This chain uses TRBV25-1 with TRBJ2-2; a possible D gene is TRBD2 (5 bases). V was shortened by 6 bases and J by 0 bases, with 11 bases between the two germline ends. The CDR3 has 15 amino acids. Germline V lookup: CDR1 MGHDK, CDR2 SYGVNS. CDR3 in DNA: TGTGCCAGCAGCGTCAGCGGAACGAACACCGGGGAGCTGTTTTTT. It translates to CASSVSGTNTGELFF.

V and J are TRBV10-1 and TRBJ2-7, with TRBD1 matching 9 bases. CDR3 length: 14 amino acids. V lost 6 bases and J lost 3; bases outside the gene matches: 6. The germline CDR1 and CDR2 sequences are WNHNN and SYGVQD (reference sequence). The CDR3 nucleotides read TGCGCCAGCAGAAAGGACAGGGGTGACTACGAGCAGTACTTC. It yields the protein CASRKDRGDYEQYF.

This rearrangement joins TRBV27 to TRBJ2-1; D might be TRBD2 (5 bases). Germline values: CDR1 MNHEY, CDR2 SMNVEV (reference sequence). The CDR3 spans 16 residues. Trimming took off 7 bases at V and 2 bases at J, with 18 bases between the two ends. The CDR3 spells CASKLVRGHAYNEQFF. The CDR3 nucleotides read TGTGCCAGCAAGCTTGTTCGGGGTCACGCCTACAATGAGCAGTTCTTC.

The table lists this clone with a count of one. This chain joins TRBV9 and TRBJ2-7; 11 bases match TRBD2. Losses at the gene ends were 4 bases for V and 6 bases for J; bases not matched to a gene: 12. From germline, CDR1 is SGDLS and CDR2 YYNGEE. The CDR3 is 16 residues long. The CDR3 bases are TGTGCCAGCAGCCCCCAGGGCCGCCTAGCGGGAGGCGAGCAGTACTTC. It codes for CASSPQGRLAGGEQYF.

The genes are TRBV2 and TRBJ2-7; tentatively, D is TRBD1 (5 bases). The CDR3 is 15 amino acids. CDR1 and CDR2 from the germline V gene are SNHLY and FYNNEI. Trimming cost V 2 bases and J 0 bases, with 11 bases left between them. The CDR3 region is CASSEYQGSSYEQYF. The CDR3, as DNA: TGTGCCAGCAGTGAATACCAGGGAAGCTCCTACGAGCAGTACTTC. The whole variable domain, remainder taken from reference TRBV2 and TRBJ2-7, is EPEVTQTPSHQVTQMGQEVILRCVPISNHLYFYWYRQILGQKVEFLVSFYNNEISEKSEIFDDQFSVERPDGSNFTLKIRSTKLEDSAMYFCASSEYQGSSYEQYFGPGTRLTVT.

This chain uses TRBV27 with TRBJ2-7; D perhaps matches TRBD2 (5 bases). The V gene's germline CDR1 is MNHEY and CDR2 SMNVEV (reference sequence). The CDR3 has 14 residues. V was shortened by 6 bases and J by 4 bases, with 16 bases between the two germline ends. CDR3 DNA: TGTGCCAGCAGCCCGGTTGATAGGAGGTACGAGCAGTACTTC. Amino acid sequence: CASSPVDRRYEQYF.

This clone has a handful of counts. The rearrangement joins TRBV28 to TRBJ1-2; D uncertain. Trimming cost V 7 bases and J 2 bases, with 8 bases left between them. The CDR3 is 12 amino acids. Germline V gene data show CDR1 as MDHEN and CDR2 as SYDVKM. This CDR3 is CASMLGNYGYTF. The DNA for the CDR3 is TGTGCCAGCATGCTAGGCAACTATGGCTACACCTTC.

This clone was observed a single time. J is TRBJ2-1 and V is TRBV25-1; 7 positions match TRBD1. CDR1 is MGHDK, CDR2 SYGVNS, per germline. The CDR3 is 14 amino acids. The trim removed 6 bases at V and 5 bases at J, leaving 7 bases unmatched. CDR3 residues: CASRAGTVNNEQFF. CDR3 sequence (DNA): TGTGCCAGCAGAGCCGGGACAGTCAACAATGAGCAGTTCTTC.